This TCR beta chain was sequenced in a study of blood T cell repertoires in COVID-19. As for the study in general: Donors in the United States, Italy and Spain gave samples during acute or convalescent COVID-19.

The length of the CDR3 is 16 residues. From germline, CDR1 is SEHNR and CDR2 FQNEAQ (reference sequence). V shed 1 base and J shed 7 bases, with 14 bases lying between them. As handled by the study authors: Estimates of nucleated cell counts were drawn from the amplification of reference gene primers. Clones were sequenced by immunoSEQ multiplex PCR, and TCRdb holds only the in-frame ones, with some missing. The D gene and trimming were derived from the DNA, and the V and J assignments and clone size from that table. The repertoire consists of approximately 200,000 clones, with 80% to 90% occurring once and the leading ten covering approximately 6.2%.

Source material: peripheral blood. The source is a man aged 55 to 70 who had recovered from COVID-19. V is TRBV7-9 and J is TRBJ1-6, with TRBD1 as a possible D gene (5 bases). CDR3 residues: CASSLGTQDINSPLHF. CDR3 nucleotide sequence: TGTGCCAGCAGCTTAGGAACACAGGACATCAATTCACCCCTCCACTTT.